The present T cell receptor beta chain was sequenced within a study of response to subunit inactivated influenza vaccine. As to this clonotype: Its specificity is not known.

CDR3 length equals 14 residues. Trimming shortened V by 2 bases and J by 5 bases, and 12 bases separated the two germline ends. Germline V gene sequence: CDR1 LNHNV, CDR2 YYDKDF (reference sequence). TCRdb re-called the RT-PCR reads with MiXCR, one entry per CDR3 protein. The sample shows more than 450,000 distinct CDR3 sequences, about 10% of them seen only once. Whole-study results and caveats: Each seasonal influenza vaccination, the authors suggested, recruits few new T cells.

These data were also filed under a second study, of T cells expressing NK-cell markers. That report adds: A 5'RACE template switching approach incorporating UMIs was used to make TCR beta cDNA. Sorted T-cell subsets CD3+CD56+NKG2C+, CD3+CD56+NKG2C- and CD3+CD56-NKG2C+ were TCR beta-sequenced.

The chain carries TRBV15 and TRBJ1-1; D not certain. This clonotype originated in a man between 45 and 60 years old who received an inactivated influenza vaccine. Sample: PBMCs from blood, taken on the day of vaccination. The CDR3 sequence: CATSRYGFETEAFF. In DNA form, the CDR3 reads TGTGCCACCAGCAGATACGGTTTTGAGACTGAAGCTTTCTTT.